This T cell receptor beta chain was recovered during a study of T cells in Graves' hyperthyroidism and ophthalmopathy. Points from the study as a whole: Blood held most thyroid clonotypes expanded above 0.001 frequency. Ophthalmopathy, which appeared later, was predicted by the model a median roughly 6.4 months before onset.

This clonotype was seen repeatedly, ten times or more. What it binds is not known. V was cut by 8 bases and J by 3 bases, with 13 bases left in between. CDR3 length equals 12 residues. Germline V CDR1 and CDR2: SQVTM, ANQGSEA. RNA transcripts provided the source from which TCR beta CDR3 regions were amplified. Initially, a first-round RT-PCR of the TCR CDR3 employed the HTBI primer set. TCRdb re-called the multiplex PCR reads with MiXCR, one entry per CDR3 protein. The sample holds about 300,000 distinct CDR3 sequences; roughly 19% are singletons and the top ten take roughly 39%. The authors obtained PBMCs from about 9 ml of fresh peripheral blood.

The sequenced sample was blood. The sequence was obtained from a man between 50 and 59 years old with Graves' ophthalmopathy. V is TRBV29-1 and J is TRBJ1-2; perhaps TRBD1 as D (5 bases). The CDR3 spells CSLGDGDYGYTF. The DNA for the CDR3 is TGCAGCCTTGGGGACGGAGACTATGGCTACACCTTC. Using reference TRBV29-1 and TRBJ1-2 for the parts outside the CDR3, the full variable domain is SAVISQKPSRDICQRGTSLTIQCQVDSQVTMMFWYRQQPGQSLTLIATANQGSEATYESGFVIDKFPISRPNLTFSTLTVSNMSPEDSSIYLCSLGDGDYGYTFGSGTRLTVV.